The clone carrying this TCR beta chain was detected once. Germline-derived CDR1 and CDR2 are MNHEY and SVGAGI. The CDR3 consists of 11 residues. In the original workflow: Cell counts per sample came from amplifying reference gene primers. Sequenced by immunoSEQ multiplex PCR; TCRdb stores in-frame clones only, minus some. V and J calls and clone size are given by that table; D and trimming were obtained from the DNA. The table lists hundreds of thousands of clones, roughly 87% of them singletons, with almost 9.5% in the top ten. The sample comes from a study of blood T cell repertoires in COVID-19. Study overall: Sites across the United States, Italy and Spain contributed samples from acute and convalescent COVID-19. In each case, the material was cDNA or gDNA derived from T cells, B-cell-depleted T cells, or PBMCs.

The chain combines TRBV6-5 with TRBJ2-5; TRBD2 matches 7 bases. The source material was peripheral blood. This sequence originates from a man aged 18-30 years with active or convalescent COVID-19. The DNA for the CDR3 is TGTGGGGCGGGGGAGCAAGAGACCCAGTACTTC. Amino acids: CGAGEQETQYF.